The entry below gives a single T cell receptor beta chain sequence along with its context. Its antigen is undetermined. V lost 0 bases and J 0 bases, leaving 6 bases between the germline ends. Germline V gives CDR1 DFQATT, CDR2 SNEGSKA (reference sequence). This CDR3 contains 14 residues. Using constant-segment primers, 5'RACE produced TCR alpha and TCR beta cDNA libraries carrying sample barcodes and UMIs. Using its own MiXCR run on the 5' RACE reads, TCRdb lists one record per CDR3 protein. In the table there are about 400,000 distinct CDR3 sequences, about 15% of which are singletons. This sample was included in a study of T-cell memory formation after mild COVID-19. Study in general: Clusters of TCRs were largely donor specific.

Whole-study results and caveats: Clones contracting over day 15 to 85 were CD4/CD8 balanced, with later expanders leaning CD4+. Contracting CD4+ clones lay largely in CM and EM, with CD8+ ones residing in EMRA.

This TCR was sampled from a man aged 18 to 30 who had mild COVID-19 (a few samples of this study predate the infection). Cell type and time point are not known. Sequencing input: PBMCs or a T cell subset sorted from them (not recorded which). This chain connects TRBV20-1 to TRBJ1-5, with D uncertain. CDR3 protein: CSARDLTSNQPQHF. CDR3 nucleotides: TGCAGTGCTAGAGATTTGACTAGCAATCAGCCCCAGCATTTT.